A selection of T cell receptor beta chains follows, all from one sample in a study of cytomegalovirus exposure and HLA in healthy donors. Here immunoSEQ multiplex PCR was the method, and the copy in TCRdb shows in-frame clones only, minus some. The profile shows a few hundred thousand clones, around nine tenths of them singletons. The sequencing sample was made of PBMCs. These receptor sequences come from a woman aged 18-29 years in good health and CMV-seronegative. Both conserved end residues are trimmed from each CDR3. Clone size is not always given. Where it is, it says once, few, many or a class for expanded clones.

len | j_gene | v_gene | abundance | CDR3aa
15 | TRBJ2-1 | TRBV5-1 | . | ASSLAVSGSGYNEQF
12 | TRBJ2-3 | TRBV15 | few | ATARTGPTDTQY
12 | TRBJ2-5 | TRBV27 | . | ASSLFRGGKTQY
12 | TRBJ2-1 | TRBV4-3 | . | ASSQVLGGNEQF
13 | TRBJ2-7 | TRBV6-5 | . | ASSLAGGSSTKQY
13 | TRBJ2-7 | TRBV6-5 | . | ASSPPRAGVYEQY
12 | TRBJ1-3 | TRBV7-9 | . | ASSSWTGGNTIY
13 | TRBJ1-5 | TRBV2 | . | ASRRDQVRGQPQH
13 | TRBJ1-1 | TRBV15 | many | ATSRSQGMNTEAF
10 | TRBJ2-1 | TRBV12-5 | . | ASGLYGVEQF
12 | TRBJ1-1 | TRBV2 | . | ASSRTGRNTEAF
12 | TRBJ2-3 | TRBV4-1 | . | ASSPSESTDTQY
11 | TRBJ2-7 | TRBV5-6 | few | ASSRTGRYEQY
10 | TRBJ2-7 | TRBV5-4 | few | ASSYDSYEQY
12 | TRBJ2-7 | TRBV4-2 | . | ASSDSGRSYEQY
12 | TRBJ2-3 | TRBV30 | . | AWSEFSGTDTQY